A selection of T cell receptor beta chains follows, all from one sample in a study of cytomegalovirus exposure and HLA in healthy donors. Sequencing was performed with immunoSEQ multiplex PCR; in TCRdb, only in-frame clones are kept and a portion is missing. The table has approximately 69,000 clones, around 70% seen once. The specimen was PBMCs. These receptors came from a woman in her twenties or thirties in good health and CMV-seropositive. The CDR3 runs from the conserved cysteine through the conserved F or W. D genes are given only for firm matches. Size values are once, few and many counts, or a class for expanded clones, and some rows have none.

NA,NA,TRBV10-1,TRBJ2-2,TGCGCCAGCAGTGATGGTGGGGCCCTGTTCGGGGAGCTGTTTTTT,CASSDGGALFGELFF
once,NA,TRBV6-5,TRBJ2-2,TGTGCCAGCAGTTACTCGGGCTGGCTGAACACCGGGGAGCTGTTTTTT,CASSYSGWLNTGELFF
NA,TRBD1,TRBV7-2,TRBJ1-5,TGTGCCAGCAGCTCCGGACAGGGTGGTCAGCCCCAGCATTTT,CASSSGQGGQPQHF
NA,TRBD1,TRBV6-5,TRBJ1-1,TGTGCCAGCAGAAACACCGACAGGGCTGAAGCTTTCTTT,CASRNTDRAEAFF
NA,NA,TRBV5-4,TRBJ2-7,TGTGCCAGCAGCCAGACGGAATGGAGCGGAGGCTCGGGTGAGCAGTACTTC,CASSQTEWSGGSGEQYF
NA,NA,TRBV7-9,TRBJ1-3,TGTGCCAGCAGCTCAGACAGCTTAGGAAACACCATATATTTT,CASSSDSLGNTIYF
NA,NA,TRBV28,TRBJ1-1,TGTGCCAGCAGCTCTCCCTACAGGTCGAACACTGAAGCTTTCTTT,CASSSPYRSNTEAFF
NA,NA,TRBV5-1,TRBJ1-6,TGCGCCAGCAGCTTGGAACAGTATAATTCACCCCTCCACTTT,CASSLEQYNSPLHF
few,NA,TRBV10-1,TRBJ1-1,TGCGCCAGCAGTGACTTAGTGGACACTGAAGCTTTCTTT,CASSDLVDTEAFF
once,NA,TRBV6-5,TRBJ1-2,TGTGCCAGCAGTTACCTCACAGGCAGCATGTATGGCTACACCTTC,CASSYLTGSMYGYTF
few,TRBD1,TRBV28,TRBJ1-1,TGTGCCAGCTCCTCTCAGGGGGCAGGTAACACTGAAGCTTTCTTT,CASSSQGAGNTEAFF
once,TRBD1,TRBV30,TRBJ1-1,TGTGCCTGGAGTACTATACAGGGGGCTGAAGCTTTCTTT,CAWSTIQGAEAFF
NA,TRBD1,TRBV25-1,TRBJ2-7,TGTGCCAGCAGTGAATCAGGGACAGGCTTATACGAGCAGTACTTC,CASSESGTGLYEQYF
few,NA,TRBV10-2,TRBJ1-1,TGCGCCAGCAGTGGGACAGTGAAGACTGAAGCTTTCTTT,CASSGTVKTEAFF
NA,TRBD2,TRBV29-1,TRBJ2-2,TGCAGCGTTGCGGCGGGGGACACCGGGGAGCTGTTTTTT,CSVAAGDTGELFF
once,NA,TRBV10-1,TRBJ1-1,TGCGCCAGCAGTGAGTCGCCAGGGTCTGAAGCTTTCTTT,CASSESPGSEAFF
few,NA,TRBV5-4,TRBJ1-1,TGTGCCAGCAGCTTCGACTTAAACACTGAAGCTTTCTTT,CASSFDLNTEAFF
NA,TRBD1,TRBV30,TRBJ2-1,TGTGCCTGGAGGTGGGACAGGGGCAATGAGCAGTTCTTC,CAWRWDRGNEQFF